A single sample is the source of the 9 T cell receptor beta chains below, sequenced in a study of T cell responses to AZD1222 COVID-19 vaccine. Sequenced by immunoSEQ multiplex PCR; TCRdb stores in-frame clones only, minus some. This table holds about 120,000 clones, around 93% found once. Sequenced material: peripheral blood, taken on day 0 of AZD1222 vaccination. Receptors were obtained from an adult in good health.

The chain combines TRBV6-5 with TRBJ2-7, with 8 nucleotides matching TRBD2. This CDR3 spans 15 amino acids. V lost 0 bases, J lost 0 bases, and 1 base stayed unmatched. Germline values: CDR1 MNHEY, CDR2 SVGAGI. This CDR3 is CASSYSGTSSYEQYF. The CDR3 coding sequence is TGTGCCAGCAGTTACTCTGGGACTAGCTCCTACGAGCAGTACTTC.

The chain carries TRBV29-1 and TRBJ2-7; D is perhaps TRBD1 or TRBD2 (5 bases each). The CDR3 extends over 14 amino acids. Trimming removed 4 bases at V and 1 base at J, with 14 bases between. Germline V gene data show CDR1 as SQVTM and CDR2 as ANQGSEA. The CDR3 sequence: CSVVGGVVSYEQYF. In DNA form, the CDR3 reads TGCAGCGTTGTTGGGGGTGTAGTTTCCTACGAGCAGTACTTC.

The genes are TRBV19 and TRBJ2-1; tentatively, D is TRBD2 (6 bases). Germline assignment: CDR1 LNHDA and CDR2 SQIVND (reference sequence). V shed 3 bases and J shed 2 bases, with 11 bases lying between them. The CDR3 runs 15 residues. The CDR3 coding sequence is TGTGCCAGTAGTATCGAAAGCGGGCCCTACAATGAGCAGTTCTTC. Translation: CASSIESGPYNEQFF.

This chain links TRBV5-5 with TRBJ2-7; D possibly matches TRBD1 or TRBD2 (5 bases each). Germline assignment: CDR1 SGHKS and CDR2 YYEKEE (reference sequence). The V end was cut by 0 bases, the J end by 4 bases, with 14 bases between. CDR3 length equals 15 residues. The CDR3 loop reads CASSLGQRRRYEQYF. The CDR3 bases are TGTGCCAGCAGCTTGGGACAGCGGAGGAGATACGAGCAGTACTTC.

The gene calls are TRBV7-8 and TRBJ1-5; D is unclear. CDR1 and CDR2 from the germline V gene are SGHVS and FQNEAQ. The CDR3 runs to 16 residues. Trimming took 4 bases from V and 2 from J, leaving 15 bases between them. CDR3 loop: CASSSRAPNGNQPQHF. CDR3 coding DNA: TGTGCCAGCAGCTCCCGGGCCCCAAACGGCAATCAGCCCCAGCATTTT.

The chain couples TRBV6-2 or TRBV6-3 to TRBJ2-1; D is tentatively TRBD1 or TRBD2 (6 bases each). The V end lost 4 bases, the J end lost 3 bases, and 13 bases lay between the germline ends. CDR1 MNHEY and CDR2 SVGEGT come from the germline V gene. This CDR3 comprises 15 residues. The CDR3 sequence: CASSFRGEGYNEQFF. Written as DNA, the CDR3 is TGTGCCAGCAGTTTTAGGGGGGAAGGCTACAATGAGCAGTTCTTC.

The chain joins TRBV5-8 to TRBJ2-7, with D tentatively TRBD2 (5 bases). Germline assignment: CDR1 SGHTS and CDR2 YDEGEE. V lost 4 bases, J lost 3 bases, and 14 bases lay in between. The CDR3 runs 14 residues. This CDR3 reads CASSLPGNIYEQYF. CDR3 in DNA: TGTGCCAGCAGCCTGCCCGGGAACATCTACGAGCAGTACTTC.

The J gene is TRBJ2-7, the V gene TRBV5-1; D unresolved. V lost 6 bases and J lost 3, with 7 bases in between. CDR3 size: 11 residues. Germline loops: CDR1 SGHRS, CDR2 YFSETQ. CDR3 amino acids: CASNSGYEQYF. The CDR3 DNA sequence: TGCGCCAGCAATTCCGGCTACGAGCAGTACTTC.

The chain combines TRBV5-4 with TRBJ1-4; D is undetermined. Between the trimmed V and J ends, which lost 3 bases and 6 bases, there was a span of 12 bases. CDR1 and CDR2 (germline): SGHNT, YYREEE (reference sequence). This CDR3 has 14 amino acids. CDR3 DNA sequence: TGTGCCAGCAGCTCTCCAGCTTCGGATGAAAAACTGTTTTTT. Residues: CASSSPASDEKLFF.